This T cell receptor beta chain came from a study of shared clonotypes between healthy human individuals. Points from the study as a whole: Generation of non-shared clonotypes was less probable than generation of clonotypes shared by all four donors. The sole specimen, blood, was sampled, and tissue repertoires likely differ.

This CDR3 is 15 amino acids long. Trimming removed 7 bases from V and 3 bases from J; junction bases left unmatched: 9. Germline CDR1 SGHAT, CDR2 FQNNGV. Method: immunoSEQ multiplex PCR; TCRdb's copy keeps in-frame clones and lacks some. The sample lists millions of clones, around 96% occurring once. Positively selected for CCR7, the CD45RO-negative cells used as naive CD8 cells excluded terminally differentiated effector memory CD45RA+ cells. As concerns this clone: As yet, its antigen is unknown.

The chain joins TRBV11-2 to TRBJ2-1, with 7 bases that match TRBD2. The receptor was derived from a man aged 18 to 29 in good health. Material: naive CD8+ T cells sorted from blood. Written as DNA, the CDR3 is TGTGCCAGCAAGTCCGGACTAGATTTCTACAATGAGCAGTTCTTC. Amino acid sequence: CASKSGLDFYNEQFF.